This T cell receptor (beta chain) was found in a study of blood T cells in healthy people across ages (dated by TCRdb to between 2015 and 2017). Study-level background: In model experiments, template switching captured roughly one uniquely barcoded TCR beta cDNA molecule for every two T cells. Using the same blood draw, the study looked at two additional independent replicas of 1 million unique cDNA reads for two donors, one aged 18 to 29 and the other aged 80 or older. To avoid experimental bias, donors of different ages were spread randomly across the sequencing lanes. The donors were divided into four age groups: young (average about 16 years), middle-aged (about 40), aged (approximately 62) and long-lived (roughly 82). Age-related changes in TCR beta repertoire diversity were measured in the study by deep sequencing normalized with unique cDNA molecular identifiers. General conclusions and limits of the study: Observed TCR beta diversity per million T cells fell roughly linearly with age, and a significant reduction was already apparent by age roughly 40. Estimates of total diversity based on one million sequenced T cells were regarded as lower bounds and as underestimates. Donor CMV infection status was unknown, potentially confounding age-related changes in expanded clonotypes. Compared with the aged group, the long-lived group had more naive CD4+ T cells, fewer expanded clones and increased TCR diversity, a pattern suggesting age selection. Since profiling was done on bulk unsorted PBMCs, naive and antigen-experienced compartments could not be conclusively compared. Observed TCR beta diversity correlated strongly with the percentage of naive T cells measured by flow cytometry.

Donors were approximately 42 systemically healthy Caucasian individuals from Russia aged roughly 6 to 100 years. Each donor gave around 9.9 milliliters of peripheral blood, collected into EDTA-treated Vacutainer tubes. Ficoll-Paque density-gradient centrifugation was used to isolate PBMCs, with at least 7 million obtained per sample. Total RNA was extracted from PBMCs with Trizol reagent, with at least 5 micrograms obtained per sample. For every donor, flow cytometry on a PBMC aliquot measured the percentage of naive CD45RAhigh/CD27high T cells. This clonotype was seen a few times. No antigen is known for it. Per-base qualities were not stored, and no clone one base away is much larger. The CDR3, from cysteine to phenylalanine, totals 13 residues. Here the CDR3 DNA is all that survives: 39 bases in frame from base 1. V is pared back by 4 bases and J by 7 bases, with 9 bases lying between the germline termini. The germline V gene sets CDR1 to SGHRS and CDR2 to YFSETQ.

Libraries came from 5' RACE. TCRdb shows the sequencer as Illumina HiSeq 2500. The second PCR ran for roughly 7 to 12 cycles and used a J-beta primer mix along with a sample-barcoded 5' primer. A unique molecular identifier was introduced onto each TCR beta cDNA molecule by a template-switch 5' adaptor carrying 12 random nucleotides. At least 2.5 million CDR3-containing paired-end reads were obtained from each sample. All of the RNA was converted into first-strand cDNA using the Mint cDNA synthesis kit, with a TRBC-specific oligonucleotide serving as the primer. Following uracil-DNA glycosylase treatment, all cDNA underwent a first 18-cycle PCR with the universal primers M1SS and BC2_uni_R. The published analysis was carried out like this. Each sample was normalized by randomly selecting 1 million high-quality reads, each carrying a distinct molecular identifier. Reads with shared molecular identifiers were discarded instead of being binned into consensus sequences. CDR3 identification, clonotype clustering and error correction used MiTCR with a Q25 quality threshold and the strictest error-elimination algorithm. A nonparametric unseen species model using Euler transformation provided a lower-bound estimate of total TCR beta diversity. TCRdb's own reprocessing of the public reads used fastp at Q25 and MiXCR and kept productive beta chains. Duplicate CDR3 protein sequences are folded into a single record with the most common DNA and genes. In this record, the V and J calls reflect TCRdb's handling and not the investigators' own analysis. The sample data list about 640,000 distinct CDR3 sequences, and roughly 53% of these were observed just once. The top ten clonotypes cover 30% to 45% of the sample.

Recombination joined TRBV5-1 with TRBJ1-6, with a weak D call of TRBD1 (5 bases match). Material for sequencing was blood. This sequence originates from a man in his 60s in good health. For the CDR3, the sequence is CASSPTENSPLHF. The nucleotides read TGCGCCAGCAGCCCGACAGAAAATTCACCCCTCCACTTT.